This entry features one T cell receptor beta chain sequence. Its specificity is unknown. Described time point: week 5, during vaccination. The study gave 300 ug of mutant IDH1 20-mer peptide per vaccine dose, with topical imiquimod. The V and J ends lost 6 bases and 10 bases respectively, with 22 bases between them. Per germline, CDR1 KGHSH and CDR2 LQKENI. This CDR3 contains 16 residues. Some clones are missing from TCRdb's copy, which holds only in-frame ones; the method was immunoSEQ multiplex PCR. Of nearly 55,000 clones listed, around 81% were seen once; the top ten hold 3% to 4%. This record comes from a study of a mutant IDH1 vaccine in newly diagnosed glioma.

The gene calls are TRBV18 and TRBJ1-6; D possibly corresponds to TRBD1 (5 bases). The input for sequencing was PBMCs, taken from a glioma patient whose treatment included an IDH1 peptide vaccine. This sequence originates from a young man with glioma. CDR3 in amino acids: CASSQLAAQVNSPLHF. The CDR3 region has the DNA TGTGCCAGCTCTCAACTGGCGGCACAGGTCAACTCACCCCTCCACTTT.